This T cell receptor (beta chain) was obtained from a study of OX40 agonist ivuxolimab in advanced cancers. Looking at the study overall: Ivuxolimab was administered intravenously to patients at 0.01 to 10 mg/kg every 2 weeks.

The V and J ends lost 5 bases and 5 bases, in that order; junction bases with no gene match: 5. The germline V gene has CDR1 SGHTA and CDR2 FQGNSA. There are 13 residues in the CDR3. Produced via immunoSEQ multiplex PCR; TCRdb's table is partial and in-frame only. The sample comprises 77,000 or so clones, roughly 91% of which are singletons, and around 0.29% rests with the top ten. Sequencing used CD4+ or CD8+ T cells sorted from blood, obtained in a trial of the OX40 agonist ivuxolimab. This TCR was recovered from an adult with an advanced solid tumor such as melanoma, head and neck, liver or kidney cancer. The rearrangement links TRBV7-2 to TRBJ2-5; 7 bases line up with TRBD2. The CDR3 DNA is TGTGCCAGCAGCCGCGGGACTACGGAGACCCAGTACTTC. Translating gives CASSRGTTETQYF. Drawing the rest from reference TRBV7-2 and TRBJ2-5, the complete variable domain is GAGVSQSPSNKVTEKGKDVELRCDPISGHTALYWYRQSLGQGLEFLIYFQGNSAPDKSGLPSDRFSAERTGGSVSTLTIQRTQQEDSAVYLCASSRGTTETQYFGPGTRLLVL.